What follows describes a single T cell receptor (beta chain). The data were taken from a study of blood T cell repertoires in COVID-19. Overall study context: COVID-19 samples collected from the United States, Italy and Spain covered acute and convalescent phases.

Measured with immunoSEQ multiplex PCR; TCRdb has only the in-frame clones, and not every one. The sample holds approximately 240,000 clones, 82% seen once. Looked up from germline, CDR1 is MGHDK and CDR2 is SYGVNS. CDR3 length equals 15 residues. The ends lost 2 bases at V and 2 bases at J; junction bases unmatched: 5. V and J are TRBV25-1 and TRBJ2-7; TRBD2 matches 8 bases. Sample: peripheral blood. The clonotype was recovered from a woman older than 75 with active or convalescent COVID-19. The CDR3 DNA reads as TGTGCCAGCAGTGAAGCAGCGGGAGCACCCTACGAGCAGTACTTC. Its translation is CASSEAAGAPYEQYF.